This T cell receptor beta chain was recovered during a study of CD8+ T cells in alopecia areata. Broader study findings: The study also sequences resident alphabeta T cells of normal skin in scalp samples. Patients shared TCRs less clearly than mice did, possibly owing to HLA.

Germline loops: CDR1 MGHRA, CDR2 YSYEKL. The CDR3 has 12 amino acids. Trimming took 0 bases from V and 3 from J, leaving 2 bases between them. On this clone: Its antigen is undetermined.

Extracted RNA was reverse transcribed into cDNA, the sequencing template. Data came from immunoSEQ multiplex PCR; TCRdb stores just in-frame clones and leaves some out. Of a few hundred thousand clones listed, approximately 53% are singletons. Researchers picked out CD4+ and CD8+ T cells from PBMCs by sorting. The sequenced sample consisted of CD8+ T cells sorted from blood. This clonotype was sampled from a human donor in good health. The chain is built from TRBV4-1 and TRBJ1-1, with no clear D. The CDR3: CASSQDYTEAFF. The DNA for the CDR3 is TGCGCCAGCAGCCAAGACTACACTGAAGCTTTCTTT.